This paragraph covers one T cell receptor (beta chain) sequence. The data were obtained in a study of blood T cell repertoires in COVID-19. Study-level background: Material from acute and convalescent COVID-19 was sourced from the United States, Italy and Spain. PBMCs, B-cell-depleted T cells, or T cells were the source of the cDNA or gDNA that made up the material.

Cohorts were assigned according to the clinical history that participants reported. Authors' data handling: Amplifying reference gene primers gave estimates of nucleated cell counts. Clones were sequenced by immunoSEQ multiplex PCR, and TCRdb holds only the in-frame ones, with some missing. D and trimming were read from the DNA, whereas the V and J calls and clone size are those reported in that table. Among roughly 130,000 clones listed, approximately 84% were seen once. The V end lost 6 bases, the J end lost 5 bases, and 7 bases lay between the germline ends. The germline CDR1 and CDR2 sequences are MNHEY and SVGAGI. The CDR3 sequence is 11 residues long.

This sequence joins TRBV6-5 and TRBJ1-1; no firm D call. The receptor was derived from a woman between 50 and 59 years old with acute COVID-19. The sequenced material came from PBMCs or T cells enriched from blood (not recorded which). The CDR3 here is CASRVQTEAFF. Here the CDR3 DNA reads TGTGCCAGCAGGGTACAGACTGAAGCTTTCTTT.